This T cell receptor (beta chain) was documented in a study of T cells in localized non-small cell lung cancer. The study, taken as a whole, reports: Prolonged overall survival went with higher T cell density in the blood.

The CDR3 is 16 residues long. The V gene's germline CDR1 is MDHEN and CDR2 SYDVKM. The V segment lost 5 bases and the J segment 0 bases; nucleotides outside the gene matches: 5. Repertoires were generated with immunoSEQ multiplex PCR, while TCRdb's copy carries only in-frame clones and drops some. This sample has 2,000 to 2,500 clones, with approximately 20% found just once. Note on this clone: The antigen is undetermined.

The chain has TRBV28 and TRBJ1-5; TRBD1 aligns across 9 bases. This clonotype was obtained from a man aged 35 to 70 with stage I squamous cell lung carcinoma. The sample here was lung tumor tissue, taken before any cancer treatment. In nucleotides, the CDR3 is TGTGCCAGCAGTCCCGGGACAGGGTCTAGCAATCAGCCCCAGCATTTT. Protein sequence: CASSPGTGSSNQPQHF.